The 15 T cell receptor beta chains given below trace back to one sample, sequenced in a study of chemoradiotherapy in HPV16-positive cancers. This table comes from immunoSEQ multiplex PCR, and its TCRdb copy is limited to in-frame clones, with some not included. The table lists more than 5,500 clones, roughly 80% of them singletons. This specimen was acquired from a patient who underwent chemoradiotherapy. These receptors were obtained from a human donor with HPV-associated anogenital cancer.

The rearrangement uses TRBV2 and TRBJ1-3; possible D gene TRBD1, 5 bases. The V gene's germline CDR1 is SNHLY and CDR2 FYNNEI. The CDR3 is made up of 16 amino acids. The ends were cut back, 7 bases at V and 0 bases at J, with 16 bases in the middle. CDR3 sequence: CASIGWGPLSGNTIYF. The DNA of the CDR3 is TGTGCCAGCATAGGATGGGGACCGCTCTCTGGAAACACCATATATTTT.

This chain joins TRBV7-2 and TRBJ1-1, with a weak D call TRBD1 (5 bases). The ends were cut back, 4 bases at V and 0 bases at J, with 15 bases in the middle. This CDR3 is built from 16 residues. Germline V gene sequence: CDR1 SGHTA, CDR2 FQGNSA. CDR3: CASSSSTGAMNTEAFF. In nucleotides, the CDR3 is TGTGCCAGCAGCTCAAGTACAGGAGCCATGAACACTGAAGCTTTCTTT.

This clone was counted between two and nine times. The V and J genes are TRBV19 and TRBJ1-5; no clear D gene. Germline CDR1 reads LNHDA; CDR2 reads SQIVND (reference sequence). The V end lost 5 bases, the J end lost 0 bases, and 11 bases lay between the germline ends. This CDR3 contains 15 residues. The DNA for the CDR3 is TGTGCCAGTAGTTCAGTCTCGCTTAGCAATCAGCCCCAGCATTTT. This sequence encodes CASSSVSLSNQPQHF.

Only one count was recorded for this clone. The CDR3 is CASTSTGELFF. The CDR3 bases are TGTGCCAGCACGTCCACCGGGGAGCTGTTTTTT. The V gene is TRBV25-1, the J gene TRBJ2-2; the D is unclear. The CDR3 length is 11 residues. Germline CDR1 reads MGHDK; CDR2 reads SYGVNS. Trimming shortened V by 7 bases and J by 4 bases, and 4 bases separated the two germline ends.

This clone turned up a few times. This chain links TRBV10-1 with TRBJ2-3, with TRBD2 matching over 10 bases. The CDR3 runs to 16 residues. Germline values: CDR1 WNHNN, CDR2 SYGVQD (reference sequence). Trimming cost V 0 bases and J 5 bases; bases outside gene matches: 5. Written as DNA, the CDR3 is TGCGCCAGCAGTGAGTCGCTAGCGGGGGTTGGAGATACGCAGTATTTT. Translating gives CASSESLAGVGDTQYF.

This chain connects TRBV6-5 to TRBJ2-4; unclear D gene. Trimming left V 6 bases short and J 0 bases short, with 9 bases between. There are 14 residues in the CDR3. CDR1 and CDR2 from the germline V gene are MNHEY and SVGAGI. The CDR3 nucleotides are TGTGCCAGCAGAGACGGGCAAGCCAAAAACATTCAGTACTTC. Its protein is CASRDGQAKNIQYF.

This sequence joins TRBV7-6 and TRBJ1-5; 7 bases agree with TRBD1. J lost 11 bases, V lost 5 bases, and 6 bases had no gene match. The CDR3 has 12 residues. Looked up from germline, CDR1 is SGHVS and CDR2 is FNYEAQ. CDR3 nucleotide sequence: TGTGCCAGCAGCCATAAGACAGGGACCCAGCATTTT. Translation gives CASSHKTGTQHF.

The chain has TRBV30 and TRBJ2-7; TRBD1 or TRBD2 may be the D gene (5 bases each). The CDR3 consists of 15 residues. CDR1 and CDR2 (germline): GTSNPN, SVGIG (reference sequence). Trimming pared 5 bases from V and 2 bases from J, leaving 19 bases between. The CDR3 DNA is TGTGCCTGGGGTGGGGGTGGTAAGGGAGCCTACGAGCAGTACTTC. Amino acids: CAWGGGGKGAYEQYF.

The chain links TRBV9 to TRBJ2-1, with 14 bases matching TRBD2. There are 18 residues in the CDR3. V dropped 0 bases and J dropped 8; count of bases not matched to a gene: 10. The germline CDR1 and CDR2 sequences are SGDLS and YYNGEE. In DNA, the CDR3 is TGTGCCAGCAGCGTAGGACTAGCGGGGGGGTACGGGGCCCATGAGCAGTTCTTC. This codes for CASSVGLAGGYGAHEQFF. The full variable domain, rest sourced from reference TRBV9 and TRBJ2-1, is DSGVTQTPKHLITATGQRVTLRCSPRSGDLSVYWYQQSLDQGLQFLIQYYNGEERAKGNILERFSAQQFPDLHSELNLSSLELGDSALYFCASSVGLAGGYGAHEQFFGPGTRLTVL.

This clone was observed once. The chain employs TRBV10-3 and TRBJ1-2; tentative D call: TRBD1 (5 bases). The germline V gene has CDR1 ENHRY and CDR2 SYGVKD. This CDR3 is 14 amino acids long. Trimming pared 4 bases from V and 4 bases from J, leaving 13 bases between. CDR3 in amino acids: CAISGDFSGYGYTF. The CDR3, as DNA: TGTGCCATCAGTGGGGACTTTTCGGGCTATGGCTACACCTTC.

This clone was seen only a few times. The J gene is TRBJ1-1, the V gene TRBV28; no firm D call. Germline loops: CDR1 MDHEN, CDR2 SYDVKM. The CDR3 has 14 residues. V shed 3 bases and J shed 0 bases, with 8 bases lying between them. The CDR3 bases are TGTGCCAGCAGTTTTGTGGGGATGAACACTGAAGCTTTCTTT. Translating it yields CASSFVGMNTEAFF. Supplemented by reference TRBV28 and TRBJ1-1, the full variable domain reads DVKVTQSSRYLVKRTGEKVFLECVQDMDHENMFWYRQDPGLGLRLIYFSYDVKMKEKGDIPEGYSVSREKKERFSLILESASTNQTSMYLCASSFVGMNTEAFFGQGTRLTVV.

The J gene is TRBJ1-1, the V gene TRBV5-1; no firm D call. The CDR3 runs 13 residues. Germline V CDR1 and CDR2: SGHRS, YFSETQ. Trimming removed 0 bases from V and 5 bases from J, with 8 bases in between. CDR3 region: CASSLGLSTEAFF. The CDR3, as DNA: TGCGCCAGCAGCTTGGGGTTATCGACTGAAGCTTTCTTT. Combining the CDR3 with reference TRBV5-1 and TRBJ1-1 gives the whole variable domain KAGVTQTPRYLIKTRGQQVTLSCSPISGHRSVSWYQQTPGQGLQFLFEYFSETQRNKGNFPGRFSGRQFSNSRSEMNVSTLELGDSALYLCASSLGLSTEAFFGQGTRLTVV.

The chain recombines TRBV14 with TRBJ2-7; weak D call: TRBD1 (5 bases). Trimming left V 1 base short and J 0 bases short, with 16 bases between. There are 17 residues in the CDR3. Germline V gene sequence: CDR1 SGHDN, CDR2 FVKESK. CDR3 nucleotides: TGTGCCAGCAGCCAAGCTCAGGGATCACCTAGCTCCTACGAGCAGTACTTC. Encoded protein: CASSQAQGSPSSYEQYF.

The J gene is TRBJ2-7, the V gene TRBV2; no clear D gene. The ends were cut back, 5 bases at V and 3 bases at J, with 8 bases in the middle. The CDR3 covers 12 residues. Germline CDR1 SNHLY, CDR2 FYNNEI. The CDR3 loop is CASSLWDYEQYF. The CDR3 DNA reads TGTGCCAGCAGTTTATGGGACTACGAGCAGTACTTC.

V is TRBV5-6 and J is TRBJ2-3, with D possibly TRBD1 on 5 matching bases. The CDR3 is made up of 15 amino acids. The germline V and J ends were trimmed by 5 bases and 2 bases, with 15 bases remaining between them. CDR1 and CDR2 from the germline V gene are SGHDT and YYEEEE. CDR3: CASRGVISYTDTQYF. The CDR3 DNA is TGTGCCAGCAGAGGGGTCATCTCGTACACAGATACGCAGTATTTT.